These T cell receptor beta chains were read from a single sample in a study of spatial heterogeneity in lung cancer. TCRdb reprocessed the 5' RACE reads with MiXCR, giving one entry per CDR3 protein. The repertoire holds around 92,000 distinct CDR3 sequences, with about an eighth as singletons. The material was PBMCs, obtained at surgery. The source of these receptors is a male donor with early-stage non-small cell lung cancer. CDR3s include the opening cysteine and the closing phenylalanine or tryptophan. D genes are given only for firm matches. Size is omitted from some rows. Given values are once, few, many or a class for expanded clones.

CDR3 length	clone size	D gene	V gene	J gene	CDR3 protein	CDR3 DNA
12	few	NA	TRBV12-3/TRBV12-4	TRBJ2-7	CASSWGLYEQYF	TGTGCCAGCAGTTGGGGCCTCTACGAGCAGTACTTC
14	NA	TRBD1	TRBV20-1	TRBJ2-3	CSAWTGSGTDTQYF	TGCAGTGCTTGGACAGGGTCGGGCACAGATACGCAGTATTTT
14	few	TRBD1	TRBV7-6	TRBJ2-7	CASSLTGGGDEQYF	TGTGCCAGCAGCTTGACAGGGGGAGGCGACGAGCAGTACTTC
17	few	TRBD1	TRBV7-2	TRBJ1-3	CASSLISTGYSGNTIYF	TGTGCCAGCAGCTTAATCTCGACAGGGTACTCTGGAAACACCATATATTTT
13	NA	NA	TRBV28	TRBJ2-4	CASSLGAENIQYF	TGTGCCAGCAGTTTAGGAGCAGAAAACATTCAGTACTTC
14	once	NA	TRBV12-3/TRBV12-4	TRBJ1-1	CARTPLGGYTEAFF	TGTGCCAGAACCCCACTAGGGGGTTACACTGAAGCTTTCTTT
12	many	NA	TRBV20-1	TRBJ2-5	CSASRAQETQYF	TGCAGTGCTAGTAGGGCGCAAGAGACCCAGTACTTC
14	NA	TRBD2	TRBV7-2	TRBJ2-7	CASSLGTSHYEQYF	TGTGCCAGCAGCCTCGGGACTAGCCACTACGAGCAGTACTTC
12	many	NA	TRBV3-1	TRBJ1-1	CASSHGDIVAFF	TGTGCCAGCAGCCATGGTGACATAGTTGCTTTCTTT
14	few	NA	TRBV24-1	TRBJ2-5	CATSDPRREETQYF	TGTGCCACCAGTGACCCACGTCGGGAGGAGACCCAGTACTTC
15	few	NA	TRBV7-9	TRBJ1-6	CASSLDSGGGSPLHF	TGTGCCAGCAGCTTAGATAGCGGGGGAGGCTCACCCCTCCACTTT
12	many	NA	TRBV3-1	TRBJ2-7	CASSVSSYEQYF	TGTGCCAGCAGCGTGAGCTCCTACGAGCAGTACTTC
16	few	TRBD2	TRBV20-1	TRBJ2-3	CSASPRTSGSTDTQYF	TGCAGTGCTAGTCCCCGGACTAGCGGGAGCACAGATACGCAGTATTTT
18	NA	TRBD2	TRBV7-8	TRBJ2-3	CASSLVGSASGITDTQYF	TGTGCCAGCAGCTTAGTGGGTTCGGCTAGCGGGATCACAGATACGCAGTATTTT
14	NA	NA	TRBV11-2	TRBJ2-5	CASSSPGSQETQYF	TGTGCCAGCAGCTCCCCAGGGAGCCAAGAGACCCAGTACTTC
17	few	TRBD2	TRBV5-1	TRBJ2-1	CASSPPVGGGARDEQFF	TGCGCCAGCAGCCCCCCTGTGGGCGGGGGGGCCCGGGATGAGCAGTTCTTC
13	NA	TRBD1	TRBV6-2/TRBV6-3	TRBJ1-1	CASRATGATEAFF	TGTGCCAGCAGAGCGACAGGGGCCACTGAAGCTTTCTTT
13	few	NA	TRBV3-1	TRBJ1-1	CASSQESPGFVFF	TGTGCCAGCAGCCAAGAATCGCCAGGTTTCGTTTTCTTT
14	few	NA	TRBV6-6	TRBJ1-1	CASSYKELNTEAFF	TGTGCCAGCAGTTACAAGGAGTTGAACACTGAAGCTTTCTTT
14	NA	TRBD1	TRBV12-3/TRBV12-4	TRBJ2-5	CASTEGTGQETQYF	TGTGCCAGCACCGAGGGGACAGGGCAAGAGACCCAGTACTTC
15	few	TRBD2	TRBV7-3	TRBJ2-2	CASSPGLAGTGELFF	TGTGCCAGCAGCCCGGGACTAGCGGGCACCGGGGAGCTGTTTTTT
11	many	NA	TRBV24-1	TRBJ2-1	CATSDAQEQFF	TGTGCCACCAGTGATGCCCAAGAGCAGTTCTTC
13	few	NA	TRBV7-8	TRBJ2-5	CASSVTGKETQYF	TGTGCCAGCAGCGTGACCGGGAAGGAGACCCAGTACTTC
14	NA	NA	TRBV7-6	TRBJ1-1	CASSLAETSTEAFF	TGTGCCAGCAGCTTAGCGGAGACGAGCACTGAAGCTTTCTTT
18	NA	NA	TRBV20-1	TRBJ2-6	CSAPHAGLVLSGANVLTF	TGCAGTGCCCCTCATGCGGGGCTAGTACTATCTGGGGCCAACGTCCTGACTTTC
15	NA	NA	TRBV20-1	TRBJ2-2	CSAGKGLLNTGELFF	TGCAGTGCTGGGAAGGGACTCCTTAACACCGGGGAGCTGTTTTTT
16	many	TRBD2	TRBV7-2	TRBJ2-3	CASSPPGGGATDTQYF	TGTGCCAGCAGCCCCCCGGGCGGGGGGGCGACAGATACGCAGTATTTT
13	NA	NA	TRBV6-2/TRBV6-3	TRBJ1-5	CASTDRWNQPQHF	TGTGCCAGCACCGACCGATGGAATCAGCCCCAGCATTTT
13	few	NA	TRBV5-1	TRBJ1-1	CASSSHPNTEAFF	TGCGCCAGCAGCAGTCATCCGAACACTGAAGCTTTCTTT
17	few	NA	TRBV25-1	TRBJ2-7	CASTYKGVPNFFYEQYF	TGTGCCAGCACTTACAAGGGGGTACCCAATTTCTTCTACGAGCAGTACTTC
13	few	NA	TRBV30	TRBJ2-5	CAWSRQGGETQYF	TGTGCCTGGAGTAGACAGGGAGGAGAGACCCAGTACTTC
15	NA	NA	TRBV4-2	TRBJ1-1	CASVPGEQLNTEAFF	TGTGCCAGCGTCCCCGGAGAACAGTTGAACACTGAAGCTTTCTTT
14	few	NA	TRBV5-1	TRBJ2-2	CASSPEVRTGELFF	TGCGCCAGCAGTCCGGAGGTACGAACCGGGGAGCTGTTTTTT
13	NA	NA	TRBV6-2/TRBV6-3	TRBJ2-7	CASRQQGGDEQYF	TGTGCCAGCAGACAACAGGGAGGGGACGAGCAGTACTTC
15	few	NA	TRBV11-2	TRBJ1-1	CASSFAGLGNTEAFF	TGTGCCAGCAGCTTCGCGGGTCTGGGGAACACTGAAGCTTTCTTT
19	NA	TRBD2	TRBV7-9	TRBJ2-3	CASSSVGGLAGGLTDTQYF	TGTGCCAGCAGCTCCGTGGGAGGACTAGCGGGGGGTCTAACAGATACGCAGTATTTT
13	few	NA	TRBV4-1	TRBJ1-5	CASALSGDQPQHF	TGCGCCAGCGCCTTATCAGGGGATCAGCCCCAGCATTTT
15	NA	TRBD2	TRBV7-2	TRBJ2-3	CASSLYGLAPDTQYF	TGTGCCAGCAGCTTGTACGGACTAGCCCCAGATACGCAGTATTTT
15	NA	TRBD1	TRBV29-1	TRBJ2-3	CSVEIGQGNTDTQYF	TGCAGCGTTGAAATTGGACAGGGGAACACAGATACGCAGTATTTT
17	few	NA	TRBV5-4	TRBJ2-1	CASSLDGGRNSYNEQFF	TGTGCCAGCAGCTTGGACGGGGGCCGTAACTCCTACAATGAGCAGTTCTTC
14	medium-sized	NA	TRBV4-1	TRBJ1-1	CASSHRTENTEAFF	TGCGCCAGCAGCCACCGGACGGAGAACACTGAAGCTTTCTTT
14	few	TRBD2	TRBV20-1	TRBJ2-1	CSAKREALGNEQFF	TGCAGTGCTAAACGGGAGGCCCTAGGGAATGAGCAGTTCTTC
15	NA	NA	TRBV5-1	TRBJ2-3	CASSLPSGGTDTQYF	TGCGCCAGCAGCTTGCCCAGCGGCGGCACAGATACGCAGTATTTT
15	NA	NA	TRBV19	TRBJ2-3	CASDRTGSSTDTQYF	TGTGCCAGTGACCGAACTGGGTCTAGCACAGATACGCAGTATTTT
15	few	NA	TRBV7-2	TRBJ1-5	CASSWRYNSNQPQHF	TGTGCCAGCAGCTGGCGATATAATAGCAATCAGCCCCAGCATTTT
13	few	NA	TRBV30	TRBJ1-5	CAWSAGGNQPQHF	TGTGCCTGGAGTGCGGGGGGCAATCAGCCCCAGCATTTT